This T cell receptor beta chain was sequenced for a study of blood T cell repertoires in COVID-19 (dated by TCRdb to between 2020 and 2021). Background on the whole study: Samples covering the acute and convalescent phases of COVID-19 were provided by collaborators in the United States, Italy and Spain. The prospective study material was composed of cDNA or gDNA derived from T cells, B-cell-depleted T cells, or PBMCs. Deeply sampled blood TCRbeta repertoires from subjects exposed to, actively infected with, or recovered from COVID-19 were included in the dataset. The repertoires were made available in a free public database intended to serve as a resource for research on the immune response to SARS-CoV-2. The samples were drawn from the first 160 participants of the ongoing ImmuneRACE study and from over 950 subjects provided by 6 global collaborators. The sample metadata nearly always contained a de-identified subject ID, COVID-19 status, age in years and sex. HLA class I and class II types, where available, came from metadata supplied by the sample provider rather than from assay-based typing. Overall results and qualifications from the work: How much clinical and demographic metadata was included differed by source and by participant, and the metadata was provided uncurated.

TCRbeta CDR3 regions were amplified from genomic DNA using the immunoSEQ Assay, a bias-controlled multiplex PCR. The original methods were these. Within the assay, amplification of reference gene primers was used to estimate how many nucleated cells each sample contained. Sequence reads were collapsed and filtered to measure the absolute abundance of every unique TCRbeta CDR3 rearrangement. For each sample, productive Simpson clonality was calculated as the square root of Simpson's diversity index across productive rearrangements. TCRdb obtained this table from immuneACCESS and retained in-frame rearrangements with V and J assigned. These tables miss some clones; where compared with another copy, unresolved V genes account for less than half of the shortfall, and the remainder is unexplained. Clone size and V and J calls were adopted from that table, with D and trimming inferred from the DNA. This sample has about 220,000 clones in its table, and 65% to 85% of those were observed once. The ten most abundant clones make up about 3.3% of the sample.

Of note for this clone: It has no known antigen specificity. No quality values exist for individual bases; no much larger clone is one base distant.

Participants in the prospective study were aged roughly 18 to 100 years, lived in 24 United States geographic areas, and enrolled through a virtual design. In the prospective study, participants were assigned to cohorts based on the clinical history participants reported in a screening survey and a study questionnaire. Recovered participants in ImmuneRACE Cohort 3 were defined by two consecutive negative NP/OP PCR tests, clearance by a healthcare professional, or resolution of symptoms. Mobile phlebotomists in the prospective study collected whole blood, serum and a nasopharyngeal or oropharyngeal swab from every participant. Additional blood draws and questionnaires over an approximately 2-month period could optionally be provided by prospective study participants. Before DNA extraction, prospective study blood samples were shipped either frozen or at room temperature. The germline V gene yields SGHNT for CDR1 and YENEEA for CDR2. The CDR3 measures 14 amino acids from cysteine to phenylalanine. Here the CDR3 DNA is all that survives: 42 bases in frame from base 1. Unmatched junction bases come to 7, with V trimmed by 5 bases and J by 5 bases.

This TCR derives from a woman aged 60 to 75 who had recovered from COVID-19. The sequencing sample was made of PBMCs or T cells enriched from blood (not recorded which). In this chain, TRBV11-3 is recombined with TRBJ2-3, with TRBD1 matching 7 junction bases. The DNA sequence is as follows: TGTGCCAGCAGCCTTCGACAGGGTGGAGATACGCAGTATTTT. It is translated as CASSLRQGGDTQYF.